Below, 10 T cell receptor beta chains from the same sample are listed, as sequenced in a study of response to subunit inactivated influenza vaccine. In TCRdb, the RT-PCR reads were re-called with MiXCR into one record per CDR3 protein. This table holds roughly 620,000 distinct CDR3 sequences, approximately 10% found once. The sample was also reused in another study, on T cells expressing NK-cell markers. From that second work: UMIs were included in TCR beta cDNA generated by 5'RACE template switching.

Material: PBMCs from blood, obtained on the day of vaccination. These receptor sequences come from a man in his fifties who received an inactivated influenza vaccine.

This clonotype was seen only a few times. This CDR3 is CASRPTGANTGELFF. CDR3 nucleotides: TGTGCCAGCAGACCTACAGGAGCGAACACCGGGGAGCTGTTTTTT. The chain couples TRBV7-2 to TRBJ2-2; D is perhaps TRBD1 (5 bases). This CDR3 has 15 amino acids. Deletions cut 6 bases from V and 0 bases from J, with 11 bases between. In germline, CDR1 is SGHTA, CDR2 FQGNSA.

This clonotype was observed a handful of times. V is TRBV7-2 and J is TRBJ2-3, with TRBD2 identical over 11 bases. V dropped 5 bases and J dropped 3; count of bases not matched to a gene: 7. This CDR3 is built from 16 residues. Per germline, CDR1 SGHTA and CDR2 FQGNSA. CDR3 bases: TGTGCCAGCAGCGGAATAGCGGGAGGGCGTACAGATACGCAGTATTTT. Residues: CASSGIAGGRTDTQYF.

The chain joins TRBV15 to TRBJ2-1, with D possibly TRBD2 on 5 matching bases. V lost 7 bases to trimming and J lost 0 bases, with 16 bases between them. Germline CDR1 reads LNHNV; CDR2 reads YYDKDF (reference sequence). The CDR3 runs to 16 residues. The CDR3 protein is CATTAWTGSSYNEQFF. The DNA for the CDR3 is TGTGCCACCACCGCATGGACTGGGAGCTCCTACAATGAGCAGTTCTTC.

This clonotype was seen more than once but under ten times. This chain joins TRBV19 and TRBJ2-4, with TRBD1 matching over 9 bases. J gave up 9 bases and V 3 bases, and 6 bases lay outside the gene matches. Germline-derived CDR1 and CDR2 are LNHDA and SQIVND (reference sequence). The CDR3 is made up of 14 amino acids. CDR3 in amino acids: CASSIGDRVGIQYF. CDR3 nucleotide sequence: TGTGCCAGTAGTATCGGGGACAGGGTGGGCATTCAGTACTTC.

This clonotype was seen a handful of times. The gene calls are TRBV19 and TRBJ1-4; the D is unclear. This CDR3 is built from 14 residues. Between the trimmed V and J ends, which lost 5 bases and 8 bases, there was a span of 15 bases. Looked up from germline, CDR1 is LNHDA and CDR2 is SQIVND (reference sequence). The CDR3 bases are TGTGCCAGTAGTGTCCGGGCCACGGAAGAAAAACTGTTTTTT. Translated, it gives CASSVRATEEKLFF.

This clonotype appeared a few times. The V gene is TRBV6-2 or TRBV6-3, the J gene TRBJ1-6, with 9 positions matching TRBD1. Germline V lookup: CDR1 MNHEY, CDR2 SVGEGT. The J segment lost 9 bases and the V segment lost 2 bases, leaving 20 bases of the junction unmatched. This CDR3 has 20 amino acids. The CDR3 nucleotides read TGTGCCAGCAGTTACGGGTACGGGGGGACAGGGAGCGGGAAGATTTCACCCCTCCACTTT. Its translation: CASSYGYGGTGSGKISPLHF.

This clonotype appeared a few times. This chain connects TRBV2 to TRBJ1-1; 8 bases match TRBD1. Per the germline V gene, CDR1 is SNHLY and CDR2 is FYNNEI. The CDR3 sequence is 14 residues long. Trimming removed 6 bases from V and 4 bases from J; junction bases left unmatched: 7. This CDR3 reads CASSLDRVGTEAFF. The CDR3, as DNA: TGTGCCAGCAGCCTGGACAGGGTAGGCACTGAAGCTTTCTTT.

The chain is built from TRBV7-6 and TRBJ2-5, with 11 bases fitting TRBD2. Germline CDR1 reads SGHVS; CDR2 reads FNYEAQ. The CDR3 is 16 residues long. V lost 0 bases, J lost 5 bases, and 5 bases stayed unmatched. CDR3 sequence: CASSLAGLAGGETQYF. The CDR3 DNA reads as TGTGCCAGCAGCTTAGCAGGGCTAGCGGGAGGCGAGACCCAGTACTTC.

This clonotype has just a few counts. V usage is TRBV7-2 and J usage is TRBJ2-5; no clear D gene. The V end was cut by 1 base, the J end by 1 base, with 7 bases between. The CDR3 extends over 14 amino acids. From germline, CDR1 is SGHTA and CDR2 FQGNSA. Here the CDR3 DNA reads TGTGCCAGCAGCTTAGAGTACAGCCAAGAGACCCAGTACTTC. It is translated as CASSLEYSQETQYF. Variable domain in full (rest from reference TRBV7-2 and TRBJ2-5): GAGVSQSPSNKVTEKGKDVELRCDPISGHTALYWYRQSLGQGLEFLIYFQGNSAPDKSGLPSDRFSAERTGGSVSTLTIQRTQQEDSAVYLCASSLEYSQETQYFGPGTRLLVL.

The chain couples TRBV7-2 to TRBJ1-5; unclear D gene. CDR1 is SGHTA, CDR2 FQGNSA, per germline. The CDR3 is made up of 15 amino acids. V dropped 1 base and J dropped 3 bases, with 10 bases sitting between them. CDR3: CASSLVAGINQPQHF. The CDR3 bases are TGTGCCAGCAGCTTAGTTGCGGGGATCAATCAGCCCCAGCATTTT.